Listed below are T cell receptor beta chains from one sample, sequenced in a study of glioma-infiltrating T cells. One entry per CDR3 protein, called by TCRdb with MiXCR from the multiplex PCR reads. Of about 89,000 distinct CDR3 sequences in the sample, about a quarter were seen once. The sequenced sample consisted of glioma tissue, nonneoplastic brain tissue, or PBMCs (not recorded which). The receptors come from a human donor with low-grade glioma or glioblastoma, undergoing nonglioma brain surgery, or in good health (not recorded which). Both conserved end residues are part of each CDR3. A D gene is named only where the DNA matches it firmly. The size of a clone is reported for some rows only, either as once, few or many, or as a class for expanded clones.

>NA|many|TRBV12-3/TRBV12-4|TRBJ2-3
CASSPRGVRATDTQYF
TGTGCCAGCAGTCCACGGGGAGTGCGGGCCACAGATACGCAGTATTTT
>TRBD2|medium-sized|TRBV6-1|TRBJ2-3
CASSGRLAGEDTQYF
TGTGCCAGCAGTGGCCGGCTAGCGGGAGAGGATACGCAGTATTTT
>NA|NA|TRBV5-1|TRBJ2-3
CASSCGRSTDTQYF
TGCGCCAGCAGCTGTGGGAGAAGCACAGATACGCAGTATTTT
>NA|NA|TRBV9|TRBJ2-1
CASSVARYYYNEQFF
TGTGCCAGCAGCGTAGCCAGGTACTACTACAATGAGCAGTTCTTC
>NA|many|TRBV20-1|TRBJ2-7
CSAGDLGSYEQYF
TGCAGTGCTGGGGACCTCGGGAGCTACGAGCAGTACTTC
>NA|NA|TRBV18|TRBJ2-5
CASSPVNTQETQYF
TGTGCCAGCTCACCTGTGAACACTCAAGAGACCCAGTACTTC
>TRBD1|many|TRBV6-1|TRBJ1-2
CASLRGYGTGGHGYTF
TGTGCCAGCCTCAGGGGCTACGGGACAGGGGGCCATGGCTACACCTTC
>NA|many|TRBV6-6|TRBJ2-3
CASSYQTDTQYF
TGTGCCAGCAGTTACCAGACAGATACGCAGTATTTT
>NA|few|TRBV7-9|TRBJ2-3
CASCPSLGTQYF
TGTGCCAGCTGTCCGTCCCTAGGGACGCAGTATTTT
>NA|once|TRBV6-1|TRBJ2-1
CSSSSPPRNPEQFF
TGTTCCAGCAGTTCCCCGCCTAGGAACCCTGAGCAGTTCTTC
>TRBD1|few|TRBV5-4|TRBJ1-1
CASSKQGWSTEAFF
TGTGCCAGCAGCAAACAGGGGTGGAGCACTGAAGCTTTCTTT
>TRBD2|NA|TRBV19|TRBJ2-1
CASDRAGGSYNEQFF
TGTGCCAGTGACCGAGCGGGAGGGTCGTACAATGAGCAGTTCTTC
>NA|few|TRBV5-1|TRBJ2-1
CASRSGSGHYNEQFF
TGCGCCAGCCGATCTGGTAGCGGACACTACAATGAGCAGTTCTTC
>NA|NA|TRBV7-2|TRBJ1-2
CASSLKETGKTYGCTF
TGTGCCAGCAGCTTAAAAGAGACTGGCAAGACATATGGCTGCACCTTC
>NA|NA|TRBV3-1|TRBJ1-6
CASSSRQANSPLHF
TGTGCCAGCAGCTCTCGACAGGCTAATTCACCCCTCCACTTT
>NA|many|TRBV20-1|TRBJ2-7
CSASNRELYEQYF
TGCAGTGCTAGTAACAGGGAATTATACGAGCAGTACTTC
>TRBD1|NA|TRBV9|TRBJ2-1
CASSVVGQGSNEQFF
TGTGCCAGCAGCGTAGTAGGACAGGGGTCCAATGAGCAGTTCTTC
>NA|many|TRBV19|TRBJ1-4
CASSLASATNEKLFF
TGTGCCAGTAGTTTGGCCTCGGCAACTAATGAAAAACTGTTTTTT
>NA|many|TRBV20-1|TRBJ2-1
CSAGWRGDYNEQFF
TGCAGTGCTGGCTGGCGGGGTGATTACAATGAGCAGTTCTTC
>NA|few|TRBV6-5|TRBJ2-3
CASSTTGGPDRVAQYF
TGTGCCAGCAGCACCACGGGGGGCCCGGATAGGGTGGCGCAGTATTTT
>NA|once|TRBV14|TRBJ1-1
CASSQVGRDPEAFF
TGTGCCAGCAGCCAAGTCGGCAGGGACCCTGAAGCTTTCTTT
>TRBD1|many|TRBV15|TRBJ2-3
CATSRDRTGTTDTQYF
TGTGCCACCAGCAGAGATCGGACAGGTACTACAGATACGCAGTATTTT
>NA|many|TRBV7-8|TRBJ1-1
CASSPTMTVNTEAFF
TGTGCCAGCAGCCCCACGATGACAGTGAACACTGAAGCTTTCTTT
>NA|many|TRBV20-1|TRBJ1-6
CSARDPKRQTPNSPLHF
TGCAGTGCTAGAGACCCTAAGAGACAGACACCTAATTCACCCCTCCACTTT
>NA|many|TRBV7-9|TRBJ2-5
CASSLAWRLGETQYF
TGTGCCAGCAGCTTAGCGTGGAGATTGGGGGAGACCCAGTACTTC